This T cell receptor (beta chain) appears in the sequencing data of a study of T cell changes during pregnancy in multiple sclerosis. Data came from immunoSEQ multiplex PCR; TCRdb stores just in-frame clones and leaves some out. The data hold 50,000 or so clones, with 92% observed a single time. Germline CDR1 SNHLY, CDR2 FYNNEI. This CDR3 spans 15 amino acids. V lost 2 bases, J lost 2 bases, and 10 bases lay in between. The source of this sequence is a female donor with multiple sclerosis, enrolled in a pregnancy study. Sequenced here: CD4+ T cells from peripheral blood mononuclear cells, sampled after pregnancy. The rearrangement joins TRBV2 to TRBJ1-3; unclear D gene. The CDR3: CASSERGLAGNTIYF. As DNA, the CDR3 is TGTGCCAGCAGTGAACGCGGGCTTGCTGGAAACACCATATATTTT.